The 15 T cell receptor beta chains presented below share a single source sample, sequenced in a study of T cell changes during pregnancy in multiple sclerosis. The table came from immunoSEQ multiplex PCR; TCRdb's copy has only in-frame clones and leaves some out. The profile shows 25,000 to 30,000 clones, 85% to 95% of them singletons. The material was CD4+ T cells from peripheral blood mononuclear cells, obtained in the first trimester of pregnancy. The source of these receptors is a female donor with multiple sclerosis, enrolled in a pregnancy study.

The chain carries TRBV10-3 and TRBJ2-7; the match to TRBD1 covers 10 bases. This CDR3 contains 13 residues. After removal of 2 bases from V and 5 bases from J, the junction contained 0 bases not matched to a gene. Germline values: CDR1 ENHRY, CDR2 SYGVKD. In nucleotides, the CDR3 is TGTGCCATCAGTGAGGGGACAGGGGACGAGCAGTACTTC. It yields the protein CAISEGTGDEQYF.

V usage is TRBV2 and J usage is TRBJ1-3; D gene uncertain. The CDR3 contains 14 residues. The V gene's germline CDR1 is SNHLY and CDR2 FYNNEI. V was shortened by 7 bases and J by 0 bases, with 10 bases between the two germline ends. In nucleotides, the CDR3 is TGTGCCAGCATCCTGTTATTCTCTGGAAACACCATATATTTT. Protein product: CASILLFSGNTIYF. Full variable domain (remainder filled in from reference TRBV2 and TRBJ1-3): EPEVTQTPSHQVTQMGQEVILRCVPISNHLYFYWYRQILGQKVEFLVSFYNNEISEKSEIFDDQFSVERPDGSNFTLKIRSTKLEDSAMYFCASILLFSGNTIYFGEGSWLTVV.

The rearrangement uses TRBV5-1 and TRBJ2-7, with D possibly TRBD2 on 6 matching bases. V was cut by 3 bases and J by 4 bases, with 17 bases left in between. CDR3 length: 15 amino acids. The germline gives CDR1 SGHRS, CDR2 YFSETQ. The CDR3 region has the DNA TGCGCCAGCAGCTCCGTAGGAGGGGTACAATACGAGCAGTACTTC. This translates into CASSSVGGVQYEQYF.

The chain combines TRBV29-1 with TRBJ1-2, with a tentative D call TRBD1 (5 bases). The CDR3 is 12 residues long. V lost 0 bases and J lost 8, with 10 bases in between. CDR1 SQVTM and CDR2 ANQGSEA come from the germline V gene. CDR3 amino acids: CSVEDQGGGYTF. CDR3 in DNA: TGCAGCGTTGAAGACCAGGGCGGCGGCTACACCTTC.

The chain recombines TRBV2 with TRBJ2-3, with 12 bases identical to TRBD2. The junction had 3 bases not matched to a gene; V was cut back by 5 bases and J by 3 bases. The CDR3 consists of 15 residues. Germline loops: CDR1 SNHLY, CDR2 FYNNEI. DNA of the CDR3: TGTGCCAGCAGTCCCCTAGCGGGGGGGACAGATACGCAGTATTTT. Encoded protein: CASSPLAGGTDTQYF. Full variable domain (remainder filled in from reference TRBV2 and TRBJ2-3): EPEVTQTPSHQVTQMGQEVILRCVPISNHLYFYWYRQILGQKVEFLVSFYNNEISEKSEIFDDQFSVERPDGSNFTLKIRSTKLEDSAMYFCASSPLAGGTDTQYFGPGTRLTVL.

The chain links TRBV7-8 to TRBJ1-2, with TRBD1 matching over 8 bases. The germline gives CDR1 SGHVS, CDR2 FQNEAQ. V was pared by 5 bases and J by 1 base, with 6 bases of the junction left unmatched. The CDR3 length is 15 residues. DNA of the CDR3: TGTGCCAGCAGCCTCTACAGGGGGGGTAACTATGGCTACACCTTC. Its protein product is CASSLYRGGNYGYTF.

The chain links TRBV6-1 to TRBJ2-7; 10 bases are a match to TRBD1. This CDR3 is built from 13 residues. Germline V lookup: CDR1 MNHNS, CDR2 SASEGT. Trimming removed 3 bases from V and 13 bases from J; junction bases left unmatched: 9. The DNA for the CDR3 is TGTGCCAGCAGTGACTACGACAGGGGGCGATCCTACTTC. The encoded protein is CASSDYDRGRSYF.

V is TRBV2 and J is TRBJ2-6; a weak D match, TRBD2 (5 bases). Trimming removed 3 bases from V and 4 bases from J, with 7 bases in between. There are 14 residues in the CDR3. CDR1 is SNHLY, CDR2 FYNNEI, per germline. The CDR3 DNA follows: TGTGCCAGCAGTGAGGTAGCGGGGGCCAACGTCCTGACTTTC. This encodes CASSEVAGANVLTF.

The chain has TRBV25-1 and TRBJ2-7; TRBD2 might be the D (7 bases). The CDR3 spans 15 residues. Per germline, CDR1 MGHDK and CDR2 SYGVNS. V shed 5 bases and J shed 4 bases, with 18 bases lying between them. The CDR3 is CASSYMARGLYEQYF. In nucleotides, the CDR3 is TGTGCCAGCAGTTACATGGCGCGGGGGCTTTACGAGCAGTACTTC.

This rearrangement joins TRBV7-2 to TRBJ1-2; 9 bases map to TRBD1. Per the germline V gene, CDR1 is SGHTA and CDR2 is FQGNSA. This CDR3 region has 15 residues. Germline trimming cut 5 bases from V and 2 bases from J; bases unmatched to any gene: 6. The CDR3 reads CASSPGTGRNYGYTF. As DNA, the CDR3 is TGTGCCAGCAGCCCAGGGACAGGGAGAAACTATGGCTACACCTTC.

The chain couples TRBV5-1 to TRBJ1-1; D is possibly TRBD1 (6 bases). V was pared by 4 bases and J by 0 bases, with 16 bases between. Germline V CDR1 and CDR2: SGHRS, YFSETQ. This CDR3 has 16 residues. For the CDR3, the DNA is TGCGCCAGCAGCCCAAGGGGGGGTCAGATGAACACTGAAGCTTTCTTT. It translates to CASSPRGGQMNTEAFF.

The chain links TRBV9 to TRBJ2-1, with D possibly TRBD2 on 6 matching bases. Germline CDR1 and CDR2: SGDLS and YYNGEE. CDR3 length equals 13 residues. V dropped 7 bases and J dropped 0 bases, with 8 bases sitting between them. In nucleotides, the CDR3 is TGTGCCAGCGCGGGGAGCTCCTACAATGAGCAGTTCTTC. It translates to CASAGSSYNEQFF.

This chain uses TRBV12-2 with TRBJ2-4; no check of the table's D call, TRBD1, against the DNA was made. TRBV12-2 is annotated as a pseudogene. The CDR3 length is 18 residues. CDR3 sequence: CASRFPSRGARAKNIQYF. Written as DNA, the CDR3 is TGTGCAAGTCGCTTCCCCAGCAGGGGGGCCCGAGCCAAAAACATTCAGTACTTC.

This clone was counted a single time. The chain uses TRBV30 and TRBJ1-6, with TRBD1 as a possible D gene (6 bases). Germline lookup yields CDR1 GTSNPN and CDR2 SVGIG (reference sequence). The CDR3 is made up of 12 amino acids. The V end lost 3 bases, the J end lost 10 bases, and 10 bases lay between the germline ends. CDR3 coding DNA: TGTGCCTGGAGCGACGGGACATCACCCCTCCACTTT. Translated, it gives CAWSDGTSPLHF.

Remarks on this clone: Other DNA sequences in this specimen translate into the identical CDR3. CDR3 loop: CAWSVSGRNTIYF. The CDR3 region has the DNA TGTGCCTGGAGTGTATCCGGGAGAAACACCATATATTTT. V and J are TRBV30 and TRBJ1-3; D unclear. V shed 0 bases and J shed 5 bases, with 8 bases lying between them. Per germline, CDR1 GTSNPN and CDR2 SVGIG (reference sequence). The CDR3 sequence is 13 residues long.